This T cell receptor beta chain was identified in a study of blood T cell repertoires in COVID-19. Study details: From T cells, B-cell-depleted T cells, or PBMCs came the material, which was cDNA or gDNA.

Sequenced by immunoSEQ multiplex PCR; TCRdb stores in-frame clones only, minus some. The sample lists about 180,000 clones, about four fifths seen once, with 5.5% to 7.5% in the top ten. Germline V gene sequence: CDR1 SGDLS, CDR2 YYNGEE. This CDR3 is built from 16 residues. V shed 5 bases and J 8 bases; nucleotides not matched to a gene: 14. The material sequenced was peripheral blood. This receptor was obtained from a human donor in a cohort sampled during active COVID-19. The rearrangement links TRBV9 to TRBJ2-2; 8 nucleotides match TRBD1. The CDR3 sequence is CASRAQGQGAVGELFF. CDR3 coding DNA: TGTGCCAGCAGAGCCCAGGGGCAGGGGGCTGTTGGGGAGCTGTTTTTT.